Listed below are T cell receptor beta chains from one sample, sequenced in a study of identical twins. MiXCR, run by TCRdb on the 5' RACE reads, gives a single entry per CDR3 protein. The sample includes roughly 720,000 distinct CDR3 sequences, roughly 20% of them seen just once. The data were also submitted as part of a second study, on T cells expressing NK-cell markers.

What was sequenced was PBMCs. The source is a woman aged 18 to 35 in good health. Each CDR3 is given with its conserved first and last residue. Each record gives: J gene, D gene, V gene, CDR3 protein. D genes are given only for firm matches.

TRBJ1-5,NA,TRBV12-3/TRBV12-4,CASSSDRGQPQHF
TRBJ2-3,TRBD2,TRBV20-1,CSARVSGRRADTQYF
TRBJ2-5,NA,TRBV7-6,CASSLDNGVKTQYF
TRBJ1-1,NA,TRBV27,CASGRRALSTEAFF
TRBJ2-3,NA,TRBV12-3/TRBV12-4,CASSFVRGSTDTQYF
TRBJ2-1,NA,TRBV20-1,CSAAGTSSGREQFF
TRBJ2-3,NA,TRBV5-8,CASSGSMTYTQYF
TRBJ2-3,NA,TRBV10-3,CAMGTDTQYF
TRBJ1-1,NA,TRBV7-3,CASREQVSPGSEAFF
TRBJ2-7,TRBD2,TRBV28,CASSALAGAYEQYF
TRBJ2-3,TRBD2,TRBV5-1,CASTGASGISFTDTQYF
TRBJ1-2,NA,TRBV20-1,CSARRREIGYTF
TRBJ2-3,TRBD2,TRBV6-1,CASTGTTPAQTQYF
TRBJ2-5,NA,TRBV5-1,CASSLSLFQETQYF
TRBJ2-1,TRBD2,TRBV7-6,CASSLLTGGPYNEQFF
TRBJ2-5,NA,TRBV6-1,CASSEAFQETQYF
TRBJ2-1,NA,TRBV20-1,CSASGALPYDISYNEQFF
TRBJ2-5,NA,TRBV4-1,CASSLWTNQETQYF
TRBJ2-4,NA,TRBV6-1,CASSRTVSKNIQYF
TRBJ2-3,NA,TRBV5-1,CASSFIRAADTQYF
TRBJ2-1,NA,TRBV12-3/TRBV12-4,CASHSGRSYNEQFF
TRBJ2-2,NA,TRBV12-3/TRBV12-4,CASSFLWSHGTGELFF
TRBJ2-1,TRBD2,TRBV4-2,CASSHGTRDSHEQFF
TRBJ2-1,NA,TRBV6-1,CASSVPANQQFF
TRBJ2-1,TRBD2,TRBV18,CASSPAGDYNEQFF
TRBJ2-1,NA,TRBV3-1,CASSQRESGLYNEQFF
TRBJ1-2,NA,TRBV9,CASSGGVARTANYGYTF
TRBJ1-2,NA,TRBV7-2,CASTSMVGYTF
TRBJ2-3,NA,TRBV4-3,CASSQGPGANSDTQYF
TRBJ2-7,NA,TRBV12-5,CASGSGTDPQQYF
TRBJ2-1,TRBD2,TRBV5-1,CASSTTSMNEQFF
TRBJ2-3,NA,TRBV10-3,CAIQDSSTDTQYF
TRBJ1-5,TRBD1,TRBV12-3/TRBV12-4,CASSLATGDQPQHF
TRBJ2-7,NA,TRBV20-1,CSAGTPGEQYF
TRBJ2-1,TRBD2,TRBV11-2,CASSLEASGSYEQFF
TRBJ1-5,NA,TRBV6-1,CASSPQGPNQPQHF
TRBJ1-5,NA,TRBV18,CASSRSREQPQHF
TRBJ2-1,NA,TRBV6-2/TRBV6-3,CASTTGTTSSYNEQFF
TRBJ2-3,NA,TRBV5-6,CASSSPPGTDTQYF
TRBJ1-1,NA,TRBV5-6,CASSARTLSYGKTFF
TRBJ2-1,NA,TRBV4-3,CASSQEFITMNEQFF
TRBJ2-7,NA,TRBV10-3,CAISGLNYEQYF
TRBJ1-2,NA,TRBV5-5,CASSLASGGGYTF
TRBJ2-1,NA,TRBV7-2,CASSSPGIGNEQFF
TRBJ1-2,NA,TRBV6-1,CASATGTGGYTF
TRBJ2-3,NA,TRBV19,CASSVWEADTQYF
TRBJ2-5,TRBD2,TRBV7-2,CASSQGTSLYQETQYF
TRBJ2-7,TRBD2,TRBV3-1,CASSQDLGLAEQYF
TRBJ2-4,NA,TRBV5-4,CASSLGPTGTIKNIQYF
TRBJ1-2,NA,TRBV11-2,CASSSIQYNNYGYTF
TRBJ1-4,NA,TRBV7-3,CASSSTGLDEKLFF
TRBJ1-4,TRBD1,TRBV6-5,CASSYRGLEKLFF
TRBJ1-3,NA,TRBV6-5,CASSYVGRSGNTIYF
TRBJ1-5,NA,TRBV20-1,CSAGGTGRKGQPQHF
TRBJ1-2,NA,TRBV7-8,CASSLDSGYGYTF
TRBJ2-7,NA,TRBV20-1,CSARTLSYEQYF
TRBJ1-2,NA,TRBV19,CASRSYGYTF
TRBJ1-5,NA,TRBV20-1,CSASRPGFDNQPQHF
TRBJ2-3,TRBD2,TRBV7-6,CASSSSMTWERGAYTQYF
TRBJ1-1,NA,TRBV29-1,CSGTVHNTEAFF